The clone carrying this T cell receptor (beta chain) was detected many times. Its target is not known. TCRdb called the 5' RACE reads again in MiXCR, with one record for every CDR3 protein. This sample yields about 44,000 distinct CDR3 sequences, of which around a fifth are seen a single time; approximately 4.2% belongs to the top ten. Looked up from germline, CDR1 is ENHRY and CDR2 is SYGVKD. This CDR3 has 20 residues. The V gene end was trimmed by 3 bases and the J gene end by 0 bases; junction bases not matched to a gene: 16. Indicated time point: technical triplicate 3. Stored at -80 C, 2 million PBMCs were the source of the unsorted libraries. The data derive from a study of neurological immune-mediated disorders. Findings and limits, study-wide: The expanded clones of different subjects shared no CDR3 amino acid sequences (suggesting private repertoires in all groups).

The origin of this receptor is a man in his sixties with HTLV-1-associated myelopathy (HAM/TSP). Sequenced material: PBMCs. The gene calls are TRBV10-3 and TRBJ2-1; 8 bases fit TRBD1. The CDR3 here is CAISDLSSPGQVNSYNEQFF. CDR3 DNA: TGTGCCATCAGTGACTTGTCATCACCGGGACAGGTGAACTCCTACAATGAGCAGTTCTTC.